One and the same sample provided the 21 T cell receptor beta chains below, sequenced in a study of CD8 T cells in ankylosing spondylitis. MiXCR, applied by TCRdb to the 5' RACE reads, yields one record per CDR3 protein. The table lists 150,000 to 200,000 distinct CDR3 sequences, roughly 20% of them singletons. Sequencing was done on a sample of blood, either unsorted or a sorted T cell fraction (not recorded which). The receptor set was obtained from a male donor under 30 with ankylosing spondylitis or in good health (not recorded which).

The sample holds many counts of this clonotype. The V and J genes are TRBV2 and TRBJ1-1, with TRBD1 matching 7 bases. Germline CDR1 and CDR2: SNHLY and FYNNEI. Germline trimming cut 5 bases from V and 0 bases from J; bases unmatched to any gene: 3. The CDR3 contains 14 residues. CDR3 in DNA: TGTGCCAGCAGTAGGGGACAGCTGAACACTGAAGCTTTCTTT. Translation gives CASSRGQLNTEAFF. Variable domain in full (rest from reference TRBV2 and TRBJ1-1): EPEVTQTPSHQVTQMGQEVILRCVPISNHLYFYWYRQILGQKVEFLVSFYNNEISEKSEIFDDQFSVERPDGSNFTLKIRSTKLEDSAMYFCASSRGQLNTEAFFGQGTRLTVV.

This clonotype was seen repeatedly, ten times or more. The chain carries TRBV29-1 and TRBJ2-5; D not resolved. Germline CDR1 reads SQVTM; CDR2 reads ANQGSEA. The CDR3 length is 14 residues. Trimming pared 0 bases from V and 5 bases from J, leaving 13 bases between. The CDR3 DNA follows: TGCAGCGTTGAAGATGCGAGACAAAGGGAGACCCAGTACTTC. Amino acid sequence: CSVEDARQRETQYF.

This clonotype was counted many times. This rearrangement joins TRBV11-1 to TRBJ2-7, with D tentatively TRBD1 (6 bases). Germline CDR1 reads SGHAT; CDR2 reads FQDESV (reference sequence). The length of the CDR3 is 13 residues. The ends were cut back, 5 bases at V and 4 bases at J, with 12 bases in the middle. The chain's CDR3 is CASSLLGGYEQYF. CDR3 nucleotide sequence: TGTGCCAGCAGCCTATTAGGGGGTTACGAGCAGTACTTC.

Ten or more counts support this clonotype. The chain joins TRBV29-1 to TRBJ2-1; the match to TRBD2 covers 16 bases. Looked up from germline, CDR1 is SQVTM and CDR2 is ANQGSEA. The V gene end was trimmed by 7 bases and the J gene end by 8 bases; junction bases not matched to a gene: 17. The CDR3 runs 18 residues. CDR3 coding DNA: TGCAGCGCCGGGCCGGGACTAGCGGGAGGGGTCCTCTCGGATGAGCAGTTCTTC. It specifies CSAGPGLAGGVLSDEQFF.

This clonotype occurred many times. This chain uses TRBV9 with TRBJ2-3; perhaps TRBD2 as D (6 bases). The germline V and J ends were trimmed by 3 bases and 6 bases, with 17 bases remaining between them. Germline V gene data show CDR1 as SGDLS and CDR2 as YYNGEE. The CDR3 runs to 15 residues. The CDR3 is CASSGRDLEPDTQYF. For the CDR3, the DNA is TGTGCCAGCAGCGGCCGGGACTTAGAGCCGGATACGCAGTATTTT.

There are many counts of this clonotype. The chain has TRBV28 and TRBJ2-7; D assignment may be TRBD1 or TRBD2 (6 bases each). Germline CDR1 and CDR2: MDHEN and SYDVKM. V gave up 9 bases and J gave up 4 bases, with 16 bases separating them. The CDR3 contains 13 residues. The CDR3 DNA sequence: TGTGCCAGTTTAGCAGGGGCGGGATACGAGCAGTACTTC. It encodes CASLAGAGYEQYF.

In this sample, this clonotype turned up many times. The chain is built from TRBV20-1 and TRBJ2-5; possible D gene TRBD2, 5 bases. Germline V gene sequence: CDR1 DFQATT, CDR2 SNEGSKA (reference sequence). The CDR3 has 12 residues. V lost 4 bases and J lost 2, with 8 bases in between. CDR3 nucleotide sequence: TGCAGTGCTATCAAGCGGCAAGAGACCCAGTACTTC. Amino acids: CSAIKRQETQYF.

This clonotype was seen at least ten times. The chain employs TRBV28 and TRBJ2-3; TRBD1 might be the D (6 bases). Trimming removed 6 bases from V and 2 bases from J, with 15 bases in between. CDR3 length: 15 residues. Germline values: CDR1 MDHEN, CDR2 SYDVKM. CDR3 region: CASRTDRSYTDTQYF. CDR3 bases: TGTGCCAGCAGGACCGACAGGAGTTACACAGATACGCAGTATTTT.

This clonotype was recorded many times. The genes are TRBV6-5 and TRBJ2-2; TRBD1 matches 7 bases. Germline loops: CDR1 MNHEY, CDR2 SVGAGI. CDR3 length equals 13 residues. J lost 4 bases, V lost 6 bases, and 2 bases had no gene match. The DNA for the CDR3 is TGTGCCAGCAGCCGGACAGGCACCGGGGAGCTGTTTTTT. It encodes CASSRTGTGELFF.

This clonotype showed up many times. The chain couples TRBV6-2 or TRBV6-3 to TRBJ2-7; 9 bases are shared with TRBD1. The CDR3 sequence is 14 residues long. V shed 6 bases, J shed 1 base, and the junction held 4 bases outside the gene matches. The V gene's germline CDR1 is MNHEY and CDR2 SVGEGT. CDR3: CASRKGTGSYEQYV. CDR3 nucleotides: TGTGCCAGCAGGAAAGGGACAGGGTCCTACGAGCAGTACGTC.

There are a few counts of this clonotype. The chain combines TRBV20-1 with TRBJ2-3; TRBD2 aligns across 9 bases. This CDR3 comprises 13 residues. Germline V gene data show CDR1 as DFQATT and CDR2 as SNEGSKA (reference sequence). Trimming took 7 bases from V and 6 from J; bases not matched to a gene: 8. DNA of the CDR3: TGCAGTGGGAGTAGCGGGAGAACCGATACGCAGTATTTT. It yields the protein CSGSSGRTDTQYF.

This clonotype was counted ten times or more. V and J are TRBV5-1 and TRBJ2-5, with D unresolved. Germline loops: CDR1 SGHRS, CDR2 YFSETQ. The V end lost 3 bases, the J end lost 0 bases, and 12 bases lay between the germline ends. This CDR3 has 15 amino acids. In DNA form, the CDR3 reads TGCGCCAGCAGCTCCCCACCAACAGACCAAGAGACCCAGTACTTC. Translating it yields CASSSPPTDQETQYF.

At least ten counts were recorded for this clonotype. V and J are TRBV10-3 and TRBJ1-5; D might be TRBD1 (5 bases). The CDR3 is 15 residues long. V gave up 2 bases and J gave up 2 bases, with 10 bases separating them. Germline V gives CDR1 ENHRY, CDR2 SYGVKD. DNA for the CDR3: TGTGCCATCAGTGAGGTCTGGGGGGGCAATCAGCCCCAGCATTTT. Translating it yields CAISEVWGGNQPQHF.

The chain joins TRBV3-1 to TRBJ2-7; 7 nucleotides line up with TRBD2. The germline V gene has CDR1 LGHDT and CDR2 YNNKEL (reference sequence). Losses at the gene ends were 6 bases for V and 0 bases for J; bases not matched to a gene: 14. The CDR3 is 17 amino acids. CDR3 sequence (DNA): TGTGCCAGCAGTCCCACGCACGGCGGGGGTGACTCCTACGAGCAGTACGTC. It translates to CASSPTHGGGDSYEQYV.

This clonotype was observed at least ten times. The V and J genes are TRBV20-1 and TRBJ1-1; 8 positions agree with TRBD1. The CDR3 extends over 13 amino acids. The germline V gene encodes CDR1 DFQATT and CDR2 SNEGSKA (reference sequence). The ends lost 0 bases at V and 7 bases at J; junction bases unmatched: 4. CDR3 sequence (DNA): TGCAGTGCTAGAGATAGAGGACAGGGTGAAGCTTTCTTT. Translation gives CSARDRGQGEAFF.

This clonotype occurred many times. This sequence joins TRBV5-1 and TRBJ2-5; D is possibly TRBD2 (6 bases). Trimming cost V 6 bases and J 0 bases, with 21 bases left between them. This CDR3 is 17 amino acids long. Germline CDR1 reads SGHRS; CDR2 reads YFSETQ. For the CDR3, the DNA is TGCGCCAGCATTGATCGCGGCGGGAAGGGTTACCAAGAGACCCAGTACTTC. Protein product: CASIDRGGKGYQETQYF.

The table lists this clonotype with a few counts. CDR3: CASSLGDRATQPQHF. For the CDR3, the DNA is TGCGCCAGCAGCTTGGGGGACAGGGCCACTCAGCCCCAGCATTTT. The chain couples TRBV5-1 to TRBJ1-5, with TRBD1 identical over 9 bases. J was trimmed by 6 bases and V by 0 bases; bases with no gene match: 4. This CDR3 is 15 amino acids long. Germline V CDR1 and CDR2: SGHRS, YFSETQ.

A note on this clonotype: Compared with germline, one end of the junction differs, possibly owing to a read error. CDR3 sequence: CASSLAVTGAGEDTQYF. The CDR3 nucleotides are TGCGCCAGCAGTTTGGCCGTCACGGGAGCCGGGGAAGATACGCAGTATTTT. This chain links TRBV5-1 with TRBJ2-3; possibly TRBD2 for D (6 bases). Germline V lookup: CDR1 SGHRS, CDR2 YFSETQ. The CDR3 is 17 amino acids.

This clonotype appeared many times. The chain has TRBV12-3 or TRBV12-4 and TRBJ2-7, with a tentative D call TRBD1 (5 bases). Trimming pared 1 base from V and 6 bases from J, leaving 13 bases between. This CDR3 region has 14 residues. The CDR3 nucleotides read TGTGCCAGCAGTTTAGAGGCAGGGTCGGTCGAGCAGTACTTC. This codes for CASSLEAGSVEQYF.

This clonotype was observed at least ten times. The chain carries TRBV29-1 and TRBJ2-1; 8 nucleotides match TRBD2. CDR3 length: 14 residues. Germline V CDR1 and CDR2: SQVTM, ANQGSEA. V was pared by 6 bases and J by 3 bases, with 7 bases of the junction left unmatched. The CDR3 bases are TGCAGCGTCCCTGGGCGGGAGGACTACAATGAGCAGTTCTTC. Residues: CSVPGREDYNEQFF.

This clonotype showed up many times. The chain couples TRBV7-2 to TRBJ2-1; TRBD1 agrees at 7 bases. Trimming took 4 bases from V and 7 from J; bases not matched to a gene: 4. Germline assignment: CDR1 SGHTA and CDR2 FQGNSA. This CDR3 has 13 residues. CDR3 amino acids: CASSWGQRNEQFF. CDR3 nucleotides: TGTGCCAGCAGCTGGGGACAGAGGAATGAGCAGTTCTTC.